These 10 T cell receptor beta chains originate from one sample sequenced in a study of blood T cell repertoires in COVID-19. Produced via immunoSEQ multiplex PCR; TCRdb's table is partial and in-frame only. Here the sample spans some 250,000 clones, approximately 83% being singletons. The material sequenced was peripheral blood. The receptor source for this set is a young woman who had recovered from COVID-19.

The chain joins TRBV9 to TRBJ2-5; D perhaps matches TRBD2 (6 bases). There are 16 residues in the CDR3. CDR1 is SGDLS and CDR2 is YYNGEE in the germline V gene. V was shortened by 0 bases and J by 4 bases, with 16 bases between the two germline ends. This CDR3 reads CASSVGFGTFSETQYF. CDR3 DNA: TGTGCCAGCAGCGTAGGCTTCGGGACTTTTTCAGAGACCCAGTACTTC.

This clone was seen just once. The V gene is TRBV18, the J gene TRBJ1-6, with D perhaps matching TRBD1 (6 bases). With 8 bases removed from V and 7 bases from J, the gap between germline ends came to 15 bases. CDR3 size: 14 residues. Germline lookup yields CDR1 KGHSH and CDR2 LQKENI. CDR3 amino acids: CASATGLKNSPLHF. The CDR3 DNA reads TGTGCCAGCGCAACAGGGTTAAAGAATTCACCCCTCCACTTT.

This clone was seen once. This chain connects TRBV11-2 to TRBJ2-1; 10 nucleotides match TRBD2. The CDR3 runs 16 residues. Germline CDR1 reads SGHAT; CDR2 reads FQNNGV. After removal of 4 bases from V and 4 bases from J, the junction contained 7 bases not matched to a gene. CDR3 loop: CASSSVLAGVYNEQFF. The CDR3 DNA reads as TGTGCCAGCAGCTCCGTCCTAGCGGGGGTATACAATGAGCAGTTCTTC. The variable domain in full, completed from reference TRBV11-2 and TRBJ2-1, reads EAGVAQSPRYKIIEKRQSVAFWCNPISGHATLYWYQQILGQGPKLLIQFQNNGVVDDSQLPKDRFSAERLKGVDSTLKIQPAKLEDSAVYLCASSSVLAGVYNEQFFGPGTRLTVL.

This clone was counted only a few times. V gene TRBV2 combines with J gene TRBJ1-5; D might be TRBD1 (5 bases). The germline CDR1 and CDR2 sequences are SNHLY and FYNNEI. The ends were cut back, 5 bases at V and 4 bases at J, with 9 bases in the middle. The CDR3 covers 13 residues. CDR3 sequence (DNA): TGTGCCAGCAGTCAAGGGGAGAATCAGCCCCAGCATTTT. Protein sequence: CASSQGENQPQHF.

The chain uses TRBV5-5 and TRBJ2-5; D is perhaps TRBD2 (6 bases). CDR1 and CDR2 from the germline V gene are SGHKS and YYEKEE (reference sequence). Trimming removed 4 bases at V and 7 bases at J, with 17 bases between. This CDR3 region has 14 residues. The CDR3 region is CASSEVAVDGTQYF. CDR3 coding DNA: TGTGCCAGCAGCGAGGTAGCGGTGGATGGGACCCAGTACTTC.

The chain couples TRBV7-2 to TRBJ2-7, with a weak D call TRBD1 (8 bases). Per the germline V gene, CDR1 is SGHTA and CDR2 is FQGNSA. The CDR3 contains 15 residues. V was cut by 1 base and J by 4 bases, with 14 bases left in between. The CDR3 DNA reads as TGTGCCAGCAGCTTAGACAGGGGGGGGCTTTACGAGCAGTACTTC. Translation gives CASSLDRGGLYEQYF.

The rearrangement uses TRBV2 and TRBJ2-1; 11 bases are shared with TRBD2. J gave up 6 bases and V 8 bases, and 6 bases lay outside the gene matches. This CDR3 has 14 residues. Germline-derived CDR1 and CDR2 are SNHLY and FYNNEI. The CDR3 DNA follows: TGTGCCAGCCGAGGACTAGCGGGTCCCAATGAGCAGTTCTTC. The encoded protein is CASRGLAGPNEQFF.

This chain joins TRBV5-6 and TRBJ1-2; the D gene is possibly TRBD1 (6 bases). Germline-derived CDR1 and CDR2 are SGHDT and YYEEEE. Trimming removed 1 base from V and 5 bases from J, with 9 bases in between. The CDR3 has 13 amino acids. This CDR3 is CASSLRQAYGYTF. The CDR3 DNA follows: TGTGCCAGCAGCTTGCGACAGGCATATGGCTACACCTTC.

The V call is TRBV5-4, the J call TRBJ1-1; TRBD1 agrees at 8 bases. The germline V gene encodes CDR1 SGHNT and CDR2 YYREEE (reference sequence). CDR3 length: 17 residues. V shed 5 bases and J 0 bases; nucleotides not matched to a gene: 12. For the CDR3, the DNA is TGTGCCAGCAGTTCGCAGGGGGCCCAAACATTGAACACTGAAGCTTTCTTT. Its protein is CASSSQGAQTLNTEAFF.

V usage is TRBV7-9 and J usage is TRBJ1-2; the match to TRBD1 covers 9 bases. This CDR3 comprises 15 residues. The germline CDR1 and CDR2 sequences are SEHNR and FQNEAQ (reference sequence). V gave up 6 bases and J gave up 0 bases; unmatched junction bases: 5. CDR3 nucleotide sequence: TGTGCCAGCAGAGACAGGGGGGAGGCTAACTATGGCTACACCTTC. Translated: CASRDRGEANYGYTF.